The rows below give T cell receptor beta chains drawn from one sample of a study of molecular identifiers for immune sequencing clone quantification. TCRdb reprocessed the PCR reads via MiXCR and lists one record per CDR3 protein. Of approximately 40,000 distinct CDR3 sequences in the sample, 20% to 25% were seen once. Sequencing was done on a sample of naive CD8+ T cells from blood, with Jurkat cell RNA spiked in. The receptor set was obtained from a human donor in good health. Some libraries in this study had Jurkat cell RNA spiked in. Each CDR3 is given with its conserved first and last residue. The D gene is left open where the match is weak. Clone size is not always given. Where it is, it says once, few, many or a class for expanded clones.

D: TRBD2; J: TRBJ2-3; V: TRBV4-3; size: many; CDR3: CASSQGLAGGTDTQYF; DNA: TGCGCCAGCAGCCAGGGACTAGCGGGGGGGACAGATACGCAGTATTTT
D: -; J: TRBJ2-3; V: TRBV11-2; size: many; CDR3: CASSLGVAGAADTQYF; DNA: TGTGCCAGCAGCTTGGGGGTAGCCGGGGCGGCAGATACGCAGTATTTT
D: -; J: TRBJ1-5; V: TRBV6-2/TRBV6-3; size: few; CDR3: CASRRYVGWDQPQHF; DNA: TGTGCCAGCAGAAGGTACGTTGGTTGGGATCAGCCCCAGCATTTT
D: -; J: TRBJ2-3; V: TRBV7-9; size: many; CDR3: CASSLPLSSEDTQYF; DNA: TGTGCCAGCAGCTTGCCATTATCTAGCGAAGATACGCAGTATTTT
D: TRBD1; J: TRBJ1-3; V: TRBV19; size: many; CDR3: CASSPQGAVSGNTIYF; DNA: TGTGCCAGTAGTCCACAGGGGGCGGTCTCTGGAAACACCATATATTTT
D: -; J: TRBJ1-5; V: TRBV6-1; size: many; CDR3: CASKRPQGAQPQHF; DNA: TGTGCCAGCAAGAGGCCCCAGGGCGCTCAGCCCCAGCATTTT
D: -; J: TRBJ2-7; V: TRBV7-9; size: few; CDR3: CASSPSGGLNEQYF; DNA: TGTGCCAGCAGTCCTTCGGGCGGACTAAACGAGCAGTACTTC
D: -; J: TRBJ2-5; V: TRBV29-1; size: -; CDR3: CSVEREETQYF; DNA: TGCAGCGTTGAGAGGGAAGAGACCCAGTACTTC
D: TRBD1; J: TRBJ2-7; V: TRBV4-3; size: few; CDR3: CASSQGQAWEQYF; DNA: TGCGCCAGCAGCCAGGGACAGGCCTGGGAGCAGTACTTC
D: -; J: TRBJ2-7; V: TRBV2; size: many; CDR3: CASSGPYEQYF; DNA: TGTGCCAGCAGTGGGCCCTACGAGCAGTACTTC
D: -; J: TRBJ2-3; V: TRBV4-1; size: many; CDR3: CASSHESRDTDTQYF; DNA: TGCGCCAGCAGCCATGAATCCAGGGACACAGATACGCAGTATTTT
D: -; J: TRBJ2-3; V: TRBV7-9; size: few; CDR3: CASSIQVSTDTQYF; DNA: TGTGCCAGCAGCATCCAGGTTAGCACAGATACGCAGTATTTT
D: -; J: TRBJ2-6; V: TRBV7-8; size: many; CDR3: CASSKTHFSGANVLTF; DNA: TGTGCCAGCAGCAAGACCCACTTCTCTGGGGCCAACGTCCTGACTTTC
D: -; J: TRBJ1-2; V: TRBV19; size: many; CDR3: CASSMGSNYGYTF; DNA: TGTGCCAGTAGTATGGGCAGCAACTATGGCTACACCTTC
D: TRBD1; J: TRBJ2-3; V: TRBV5-4; size: many; CDR3: CASSSGQGRTDTQYF; DNA: TGTGCCAGCAGCTCTGGACAGGGGCGCACAGATACGCAGTATTTT
D: -; J: TRBJ2-7; V: TRBV20-1; size: few; CDR3: CSARSVEDAPYEQYF; DNA: TGCAGTGCTAGATCGGTAGAGGACGCTCCCTACGAGCAGTACTTC
D: TRBD2; J: TRBJ2-7; V: TRBV7-2; size: many; CDR3: CASSYERGGYEQYF; DNA: TGTGCCAGCAGCTATGAGCGGGGGGGCTACGAGCAGTACTTC
D: -; J: TRBJ2-2; V: TRBV5-4; size: medium-sized; CDR3: CASSLAFQENTGELFF; DNA: TGTGCCAGCAGCTTGGCCTTTCAGGAGAACACCGGGGAGCTGTTTTTT
D: -; J: TRBJ2-2; V: TRBV7-6; size: many; CDR3: CASSPFGGSTGELFF; DNA: TGTGCCAGCAGCCCTTTTGGGGGGTCAACCGGGGAGCTGTTTTTT
D: -; J: TRBJ1-1; V: TRBV12-3/TRBV12-4; size: -; CDR3: CASSLGQRNTEASF; DNA: TGTGCCAGCAGTTTAGGTCAGAGGAACACTGAAGCTTCCTTT
D: -; J: TRBJ1-1; V: TRBV2; size: few; CDR3: CASSEGVVTEAFF; DNA: TGTGCCAGCAGTGAAGGGGTGGTCACTGAAGCTTTCTTT
D: -; J: TRBJ2-4; V: TRBV5-6; size: many; CDR3: CASSFGEPLAKNIQYF; DNA: TGTGCCAGCAGCTTTGGCGAGCCCCTAGCCAAAAACATTCAGTACTTC
D: TRBD1; J: TRBJ2-5; V: TRBV9; size: many; CDR3: CASTAPGQGQETQYF; DNA: TGTGCCAGCACCGCACCGGGACAGGGTCAAGAGACCCAGTACTTC
D: TRBD2; J: TRBJ2-2; V: TRBV4-3; size: -; CDR3: CASSQVAGASGELFF; DNA: TGCGCCAGCAGCCAAGTAGCGGGAGCGTCCGGGGAGCTGTTTTTT
D: TRBD1; J: TRBJ1-5; V: TRBV28; size: many; CDR3: CASSPLGTGDQPQHF; DNA: TGTGCCAGCAGTCCCCTCGGGACAGGGGATCAGCCCCAGCATTTT
D: TRBD2; J: TRBJ2-4; V: TRBV7-9; size: many; CDR3: CASSSTSGATKNIQYF; DNA: TGTGCCAGCAGCTCGACTAGCGGGGCGACCAAAAACATTCAGTACTTC
D: -; J: TRBJ2-6; V: TRBV27; size: many; CDR3: CASTLTGPSSGANVLTF; DNA: TGTGCCAGCACCCTGACAGGACCTAGCTCTGGGGCCAACGTCCTGACTTTC
D: -; J: TRBJ2-1; V: TRBV18; size: -; CDR3: CASSRTEYWDSYNEQFF; DNA: TGTGCCAGCTCACGAACGGAGTACTGGGACTCCTACAATGAGCAGTTCTTC
D: TRBD1; J: TRBJ2-7; V: TRBV6-6; size: -; CDR3: CASSYSGQGYAQSF; DNA: TGTGCCAGCAGTTACTCCGGACAGGGGTACGCGCAGTCCTTC
D: -; J: TRBJ2-3; V: TRBV20-1; size: many; CDR3: CSARDLVAYTDTQYF; DNA: TGCAGTGCTAGAGATTTGGTAGCGTACACAGATACGCAGTATTTT
D: -; J: TRBJ2-6; V: TRBV7-2; size: many; CDR3: CASSLDSSSGANVLTF; DNA: TGTGCCAGCAGCTTAGATTCAAGCTCTGGGGCCAACGTCCTGACTTTC